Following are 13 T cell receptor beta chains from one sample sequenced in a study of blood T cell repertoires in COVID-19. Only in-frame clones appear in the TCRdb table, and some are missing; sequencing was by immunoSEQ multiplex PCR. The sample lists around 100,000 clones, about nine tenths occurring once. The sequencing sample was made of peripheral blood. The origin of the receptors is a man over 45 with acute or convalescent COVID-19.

The CDR3 coding sequence is TGCGCCAGCAGCCCAGGACAGGGGAACTATGGCTACACCTTC. Translated: CASSPGQGNYGYTF. This chain uses TRBV5-1 with TRBJ1-2; 9 nucleotides match TRBD1. Germline assignment: CDR1 SGHRS and CDR2 YFSETQ. The CDR3 consists of 14 residues. The ends lost 4 bases at V and 2 bases at J; junction bases unmatched: 3. Looking up the rest from reference TRBV5-1 and TRBJ1-2 gives the full variable domain: KAGVTQTPRYLIKTRGQQVTLSCSPISGHRSVSWYQQTPGQGLQFLFEYFSETQRNKGNFPGRFSGRQFSNSRSEMNVSTLELGDSALYLCASSPGQGNYGYTFGSGTRLTVV.

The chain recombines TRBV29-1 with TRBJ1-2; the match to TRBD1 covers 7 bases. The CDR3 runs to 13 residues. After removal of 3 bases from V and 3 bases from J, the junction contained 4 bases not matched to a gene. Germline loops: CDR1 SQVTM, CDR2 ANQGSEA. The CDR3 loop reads CSVDGDRDYGYTF. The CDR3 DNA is TGCAGCGTTGATGGAGACAGGGACTATGGCTACACCTTC.

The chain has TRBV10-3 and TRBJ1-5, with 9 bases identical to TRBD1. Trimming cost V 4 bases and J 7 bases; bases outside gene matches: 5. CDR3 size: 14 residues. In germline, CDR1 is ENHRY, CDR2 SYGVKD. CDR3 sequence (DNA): TGTGCCATCAGTGTACAGGGGGCAGGGCAGCCCCAGCATTTT. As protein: CAISVQGAGQPQHF.

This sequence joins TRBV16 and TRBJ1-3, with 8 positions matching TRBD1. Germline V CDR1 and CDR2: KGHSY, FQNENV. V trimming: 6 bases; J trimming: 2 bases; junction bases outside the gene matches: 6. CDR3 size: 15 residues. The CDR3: CASSPEQGAGNTIYF. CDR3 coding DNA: TGTGCCAGCAGTCCAGAACAGGGGGCTGGAAACACCATATATTTT.

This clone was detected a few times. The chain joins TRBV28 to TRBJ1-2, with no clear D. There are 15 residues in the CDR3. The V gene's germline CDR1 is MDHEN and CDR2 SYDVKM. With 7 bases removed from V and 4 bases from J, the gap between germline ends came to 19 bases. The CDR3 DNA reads TGTGCCAGCAAAGGGCCGCAGAGGGAGGGCTATGGCTACACCTTC. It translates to CASKGPQREGYGYTF.

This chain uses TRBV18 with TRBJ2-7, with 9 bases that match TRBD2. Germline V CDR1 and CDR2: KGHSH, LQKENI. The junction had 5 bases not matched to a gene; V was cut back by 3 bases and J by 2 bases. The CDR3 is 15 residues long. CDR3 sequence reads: CASSPVASGAYEQYF. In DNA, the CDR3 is TGTGCCAGCTCACCTGTGGCTAGCGGGGCCTACGAGCAGTACTTC. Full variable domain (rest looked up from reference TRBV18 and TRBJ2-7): NAGVMQNPRHLVRRRGQEARLRCSPMKGHSHVYWYRQLPEEGLKFMVYLQKENIIDESGMPKERFSAEFPKEGPSILRIQQVVRGDSAAYFCASSPVASGAYEQYFGPGTRLTVT.

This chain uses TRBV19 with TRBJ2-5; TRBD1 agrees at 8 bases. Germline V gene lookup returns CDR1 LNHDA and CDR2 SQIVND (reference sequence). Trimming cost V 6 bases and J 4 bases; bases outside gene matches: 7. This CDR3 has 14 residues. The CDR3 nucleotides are TGTGCCAGTAGAAACACAGGGGGAGGAGAGACCCAGTACTTC. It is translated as CASRNTGGGETQYF.

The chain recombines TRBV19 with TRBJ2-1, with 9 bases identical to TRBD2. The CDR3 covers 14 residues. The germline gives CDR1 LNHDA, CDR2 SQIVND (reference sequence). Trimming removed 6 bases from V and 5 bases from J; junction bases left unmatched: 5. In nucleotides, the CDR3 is TGTGCCAGTAGCCCGGGACTAGCTAACAATGAGCAGTTCTTC. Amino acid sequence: CASSPGLANNEQFF. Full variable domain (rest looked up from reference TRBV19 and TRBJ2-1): DGGITQSPKYLFRKEGQNVTLSCEQNLNHDAMYWYRQDPGQGLRLIYYSQIVNDFQKGDIAEGYSVSREKKESFPLTVTSAQKNPTAFYLCASSPGLANNEQFFGPGTRLTVL.

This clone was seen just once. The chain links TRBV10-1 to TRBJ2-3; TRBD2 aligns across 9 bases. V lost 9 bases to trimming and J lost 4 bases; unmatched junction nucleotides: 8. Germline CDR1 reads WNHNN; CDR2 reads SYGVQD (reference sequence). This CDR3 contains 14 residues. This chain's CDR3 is CARKSGRTADTQYF. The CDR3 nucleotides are TGCGCCAGGAAGAGCGGGAGGACCGCAGATACGCAGTATTTT.

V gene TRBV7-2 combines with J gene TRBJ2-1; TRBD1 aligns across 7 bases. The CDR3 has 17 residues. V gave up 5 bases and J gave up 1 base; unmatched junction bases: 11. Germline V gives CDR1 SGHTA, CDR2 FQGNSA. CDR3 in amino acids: CASSARRGQRSYNEQFF. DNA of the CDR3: TGTGCCAGCAGCGCTCGACGGGGACAGCGGTCCTACAATGAGCAGTTCTTC.

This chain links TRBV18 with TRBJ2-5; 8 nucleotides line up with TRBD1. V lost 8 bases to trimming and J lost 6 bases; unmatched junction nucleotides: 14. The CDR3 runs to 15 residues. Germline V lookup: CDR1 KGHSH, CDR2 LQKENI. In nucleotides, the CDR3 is TGTGCCAGCGCACAGTGGCAGGGGGCAGGTCAGACCCAGTACTTC. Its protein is CASAQWQGAGQTQYF.

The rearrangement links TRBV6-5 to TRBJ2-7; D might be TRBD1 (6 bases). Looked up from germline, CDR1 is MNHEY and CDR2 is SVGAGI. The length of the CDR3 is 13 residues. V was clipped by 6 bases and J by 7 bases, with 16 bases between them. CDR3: CASRPGHTIEQYF. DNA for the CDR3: TGTGCCAGCAGACCGGGACATACCATAGAGCAGTACTTC.

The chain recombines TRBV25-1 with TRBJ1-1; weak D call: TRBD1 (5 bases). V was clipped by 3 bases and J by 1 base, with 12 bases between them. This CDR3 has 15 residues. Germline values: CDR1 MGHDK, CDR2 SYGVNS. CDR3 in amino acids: CASSDRQFENTEAFF. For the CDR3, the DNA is TGTGCCAGCAGTGATAGACAGTTCGAGAACACTGAAGCTTTCTTT. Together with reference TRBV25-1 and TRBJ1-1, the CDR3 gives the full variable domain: EADIYQTPRYLVIGTGKKITLECSQTMGHDKMYWYQQDPGMELHLIHYSYGVNSTEKGDLSSESTVSRIRTEHFPLTLESARPSHTSQYLCASSDRQFENTEAFFGQGTRLTVV.